Each of the 30 T cell receptor beta chains below was sequenced from the same sample in a study of blood T cell repertoires in COVID-19. TCRdb's table, derived via immunoSEQ multiplex PCR, lists solely in-frame clones and lacks some. The repertoire holds 120,000 or so clones, with approximately 68% as singletons. Sequenced: peripheral blood. All receptors come from a woman aged 65 to 85 with acute or convalescent COVID-19.

The chain employs TRBV10-3 and TRBJ2-1, with 9 nucleotides matching TRBD1. The CDR3 loop spans 20 amino acids. CDR1 is ENHRY, CDR2 SYGVKD, per germline. V shed 5 bases, J shed 4 bases, and the junction held 21 bases outside the gene matches. CDR3 sequence (DNA): TGTGCCATCAGTCAGCTACAGGGGGCTGGCTTAGGAGGGCCTTACAATGAGCAGTTCTTC. This sequence encodes CAISQLQGAGLGGPYNEQFF.

The chain recombines TRBV7-2 with TRBJ2-1; 9 positions agree with TRBD2. V trimming: 3 bases; J trimming: 5 bases; junction bases outside the gene matches: 11. The CDR3 runs 17 residues. Per the germline V gene, CDR1 is SGHTA and CDR2 is FQGNSA. DNA of the CDR3: TGTGCCAGCAGCTTCGCGACTAGCGGACTAATAGACAATGAGCAGTTCTTC. Protein sequence: CASSFATSGLIDNEQFF. Complete variable domain (other parts from reference TRBV7-2 and TRBJ2-1): GAGVSQSPSNKVTEKGKDVELRCDPISGHTALYWYRQSLGQGLEFLIYFQGNSAPDKSGLPSDRFSAERTGGSVSTLTIQRTQQEDSAVYLCASSFATSGLIDNEQFFGPGTRLTVL.

The rearrangement uses TRBV24-1 and TRBJ2-1, with 11 bases fitting TRBD1. J was trimmed by 8 bases and V by 2 bases; bases with no gene match: 10. This CDR3 contains 17 residues. Germline V gives CDR1 KGHDR, CDR2 SFDVKD. The CDR3: CATSDSPGQGALDEQFF. In nucleotides, the CDR3 is TGTGCCACCAGTGATTCCCCTGGACAGGGGGCGCTTGATGAGCAGTTCTTC.

This rearrangement joins TRBV7-9 to TRBJ1-1; 10 bases map to TRBD1. This CDR3 spans 16 amino acids. The trim removed 5 bases at V and 4 bases at J, leaving 10 bases unmatched. From germline, CDR1 is SEHNR and CDR2 FQNEAQ (reference sequence). The CDR3 DNA reads TGTGCCAGCAGCCTGACAGGGGGCGCAGGAGGCACTGAAGCTTTCTTT. As protein: CASSLTGGAGGTEAFF. The full variable domain, rest sourced from reference TRBV7-9 and TRBJ1-1, is DTGVSQNPRHKITKRGQNVTFRCDPISEHNRLYWYRQTLGQGPEFLTYFQNEAQLEKSRLLSDRFSAERPKGSFSTLEIQRTEQGDSAMYLCASSLTGGAGGTEAFFGQGTRLTVV.

This chain links TRBV5-5 with TRBJ1-1; no clear D gene. The CDR3 extends over 12 amino acids. Germline CDR1 is SGHKS and CDR2 is YYEKEE (reference sequence). Trimming took off 0 bases at V and 8 bases at J, with 8 bases between the two ends. This chain's CDR3 is CASSLATREAFF. The CDR3, as DNA: TGTGCCAGCAGCTTGGCAACGAGGGAAGCTTTCTTT.

The chain is built from TRBV5-1 and TRBJ2-3; 7 nucleotides match TRBD2. The CDR3 is 14 residues long. J gave up 6 bases and V 4 bases, and 8 bases lay outside the gene matches. From germline, CDR1 is SGHRS and CDR2 YFSETQ. CDR3 DNA: TGCGCCAGCAGCCCCGGACTAGAATGGGATACGCAGTATTTT. Protein: CASSPGLEWDTQYF.

Details on this clone: Other DNA variants within this sample encode the same CDR3. DNA for the CDR3: TGTGCCAGCAGTCCGACTAGCGGGATCTACAATGAGCAGTTCTTC. This gives the protein CASSPTSGIYNEQFF. The V and J genes are TRBV2 and TRBJ2-1, with 11 bases aligning to TRBD2. V shed 5 bases, J shed 3 bases, and the junction held 3 bases outside the gene matches. From germline, CDR1 is SNHLY and CDR2 FYNNEI. This CDR3 region has 15 residues.

J is TRBJ2-7 and V is TRBV6-5, with D tentatively TRBD1 (6 bases). Deletions cut 6 bases from V and 9 bases from J, with 21 bases between. The CDR3 covers 14 residues. The germline V gene encodes CDR1 MNHEY and CDR2 SVGAGI. The DNA for the CDR3 is TGTGCCAGCAGACCCACCTTAGGGACAACCCCGCAGTACTTC. It is translated as CASRPTLGTTPQYF.

V gene TRBV7-2 combines with J gene TRBJ1-2; 9 bases map to TRBD1. J lost 7 bases, V lost 0 bases, and 6 bases had no gene match. CDR3 length: 15 amino acids. The germline gives CDR1 SGHTA, CDR2 FQGNSA. DNA of the CDR3: TGTGCCAGCAGCTTAGCGCTGGACAGGGGACGTGGCTACACCTTC. This encodes CASSLALDRGRGYTF.

This clone was counted once. Sequence at one end of the junction differs from germline and may be a read error. The chain carries TRBV25-1 and TRBJ2-1, with 7 bases aligning to TRBD1. Per the germline V gene, CDR1 is MGHDK and CDR2 is SYGVNS. This CDR3 spans 13 amino acids. The CDR3 DNA is TGTGCCAGCTGTGAGGGGGCTCGGAATGAGCAGTTCTTC. Translated: CASCEGARNEQFF.

This chain links TRBV3-1 (or the pseudogene TRBV3-2) with TRBJ2-7; D remains unclear. Germline V gives CDR1 LGHDT, CDR2 YNNKEL (reference sequence). Deletions cut 1 base from V and 0 bases from J, with 10 bases between. The CDR3 is 15 residues long. CDR3 sequence reads: CASSQGPQASYEQYF. The CDR3 DNA follows: TGTGCCAGCAGCCAAGGTCCGCAGGCCTCCTACGAGCAGTACTTC.

This clone was counted between two and nine times. V and J are TRBV7-2 and TRBJ2-1; D may be TRBD1 (6 bases). V shed 1 base and J shed 5 bases, with 9 bases lying between them. Germline V gene sequence: CDR1 SGHTA, CDR2 FQGNSA. This CDR3 spans 14 amino acids. CDR3 amino acids: CASSLGNRDNEQFF. Here the CDR3 DNA reads TGTGCCAGCAGCTTAGGTAACAGGGACAATGAGCAGTTCTTC.

V gene TRBV2 combines with J gene TRBJ2-7; possibly TRBD2 for D (6 bases). CDR3 length equals 14 residues. The V gene lost 7 bases and the J gene lost 9 bases, with 22 bases spanning the gap. CDR1 and CDR2 (germline): SNHLY, FYNNEI. As DNA, the CDR3 is TGTGCCAGCACAGGAGACGGGAGTCCCCTGGGGCAGTACTTC. Translated: CASTGDGSPLGQYF.

The chain combines TRBV19 with TRBJ2-7, with TRBD2 identical over 10 bases. This CDR3 is built from 15 residues. Looked up from germline, CDR1 is LNHDA and CDR2 is SQIVND (reference sequence). J lost 2 bases, V lost 8 bases, and 9 bases had no gene match. The CDR3: CASLGWTSGTYEQYF. In DNA, the CDR3 is TGTGCCAGTTTAGGGTGGACTAGCGGTACCTACGAGCAGTACTTC.

This chain uses TRBV7-9 with TRBJ2-3; TRBD2 aligns across 8 bases. The V gene's germline CDR1 is SEHNR and CDR2 FQNEAQ (reference sequence). The J segment lost 0 bases and the V segment lost 0 bases, leaving 5 bases of the junction unmatched. The CDR3 sequence is 17 residues long. DNA for the CDR3: TGTGCCAGCAGCTTAGCGACCTTAGCGGGAAGCACAGATACGCAGTATTTT. This codes for CASSLATLAGSTDTQYF. The complete variable domain, with remaining parts taken from reference TRBV7-9 and TRBJ2-3, reads DTGVSQNPRHKITKRGQNVTFRCDPISEHNRLYWYRQTLGQGPEFLTYFQNEAQLEKSRLLSDRFSAERPKGSFSTLEIQRTEQGDSAMYLCASSLATLAGSTDTQYFGPGTRLTVL.

This clone has a handful of counts. The chain uses TRBV3-1 (or the pseudogene TRBV3-2) and TRBJ2-1; the D gene is possibly TRBD1 (5 bases). CDR3 length: 12 residues. V dropped 1 base and J dropped 11 bases, with 9 bases sitting between them. Germline V gene sequence: CDR1 LGHDT, CDR2 YNNKEL (reference sequence). In nucleotides, the CDR3 is TGTGCCAGCAGCCAAGTAGGGGCCAAGCAGTTCTTC. Translated: CASSQVGAKQFF.

This chain connects TRBV4-1 to TRBJ2-6, with D maybe TRBD2 (6 bases). The CDR3 runs to 19 residues. The V gene lost 0 bases and the J gene lost 1 base, with 16 bases spanning the gap. From germline, CDR1 is MGHRA and CDR2 YSYEKL. The CDR3 DNA sequence: TGCGCCAGCAGCCAAGAGCCGGGGGTTCTCCCTTCTGGGGCCAACGTCCTGACTTTC. Translation: CASSQEPGVLPSGANVLTF.

J is TRBJ2-5 and V is TRBV2; 11 bases agree with TRBD2. CDR1 and CDR2 from the germline V gene are SNHLY and FYNNEI. This CDR3 has 16 amino acids. The V gene end was trimmed by 3 bases and the J gene end by 5 bases; junction bases not matched to a gene: 8. The CDR3 sequence is CASSEGSGGAIETQYF. As DNA, the CDR3 is TGTGCCAGCAGTGAGGGTAGCGGGGGGGCCATCGAGACCCAGTACTTC.

In DNA, the CDR3 is TGCGCCAGCACACCTAGAGTAGGCACAGATACGCAGTATTTT. Translated: CASTPRVGTDTQYF. The gene calls are TRBV5-1 and TRBJ2-3; D is undetermined. Germline V gene lookup returns CDR1 SGHRS and CDR2 YFSETQ. V was clipped by 6 bases and J by 1 base, with 12 bases between them. The CDR3 consists of 14 residues.

This clone was observed a few times. DNA for the CDR3: TGTGCCAGCAGTTATATTGGCGGTAGCAACACAGATACGCAGTATTTT. This codes for CASSYIGGSNTDTQYF. The chain links TRBV6-5 to TRBJ2-3; unclear D gene. Trimming shortened V by 3 bases and J by 2 bases, and 15 bases separated the two germline ends. This CDR3 has 16 amino acids. Per germline, CDR1 MNHEY and CDR2 SVGAGI.

The chain has TRBV28 and TRBJ1-5, with TRBD1 identical over 10 bases. Germline values: CDR1 MDHEN, CDR2 SYDVKM. J was trimmed by 6 bases and V by 6 bases; bases with no gene match: 11. This CDR3 is 16 amino acids long. The CDR3 coding sequence is TGTGCCAGCAGCTCGGGATGGACAGGGGGGAGTCAGCCCCAGCATTTT. Translated, it gives CASSSGWTGGSQPQHF.

This clone was observed once. The CDR3 loop reads CASSEGLQGNTIYF. CDR3 DNA: TGTGCCAGCAGTGAAGGGCTACAGGGAAACACCATATATTTT. This chain connects TRBV6-1 to TRBJ1-3, with D uncertain. Germline V gene data show CDR1 as MNHNS and CDR2 as SASEGT. Between the trimmed V and J ends, which lost 1 base and 4 bases, there was a span of 8 bases. The CDR3 spans 14 residues.

The J gene is TRBJ1-3, the V gene TRBV18; TRBD1 agrees at 7 bases. The CDR3 extends over 14 amino acids. J was trimmed by 8 bases and V by 6 bases; bases with no gene match: 10. Germline CDR1 is KGHSH and CDR2 is LQKENI. The CDR3 DNA sequence: TGTGCCAGCTCGAAGACAGGGTGGCGAGACACCATATATTTT. Encoded protein: CASSKTGWRDTIYF.

The chain carries TRBV11-2 and TRBJ2-1, with 7 bases aligning to TRBD2. With V trimmed by 0 bases and J by 6 bases, 5 bases remained unmatched. The germline V gene encodes CDR1 SGHAT and CDR2 FQNNGV. CDR3 length: 15 residues. CDR3 residues: CASSLDGTTVNEQFF. CDR3 nucleotides: TGTGCCAGCAGCTTAGATGGGACTACCGTCAATGAGCAGTTCTTC.

The V gene is TRBV19, the J gene TRBJ2-5, with TRBD2 identical over 7 bases. This CDR3 is 13 amino acids long. V lost 5 bases, J lost 5 bases, and 5 bases stayed unmatched. Germline V gene sequence: CDR1 LNHDA, CDR2 SQIVND (reference sequence). The CDR3: CASSLGGEETQYF. The CDR3 DNA follows: TGTGCCAGTAGTCTTGGGGGGGAGGAGACCCAGTACTTC. Variable domain in full (rest from reference TRBV19 and TRBJ2-5): DGGITQSPKYLFRKEGQNVTLSCEQNLNHDAMYWYRQDPGQGLRLIYYSQIVNDFQKGDIAEGYSVSREKKESFPLTVTSAQKNPTAFYLCASSLGGEETQYFGPGTRLLVL.

The chain is built from TRBV5-4 and TRBJ2-1; 7 bases match TRBD2. This CDR3 spans 15 amino acids. Trimming took 4 bases from V and 4 from J; bases not matched to a gene: 8. In germline, CDR1 is SGHNT, CDR2 YYREEE (reference sequence). The CDR3 spells CASSGGGSGYNEQFF. Here the CDR3 DNA reads TGTGCCAGCAGCGGGGGGGGTAGCGGTTACAATGAGCAGTTCTTC.

The chain couples TRBV4-1 to TRBJ2-3; 11 bases match TRBD1. The trim removed 7 bases at V and 4 bases at J, leaving 4 bases unmatched. The germline gives CDR1 MGHRA, CDR2 YSYEKL. The CDR3 has 14 residues. As DNA, the CDR3 is TGCGCCAGCAAGGGACAGGGGGATGCAGATACGCAGTATTTT. This gives the protein CASKGQGDADTQYF.

The rearrangement links TRBV19 to TRBJ1-3; 7 bases align to TRBD1. CDR1 is LNHDA and CDR2 is SQIVND in the germline V gene (reference sequence). V shed 4 bases and J 4 bases; nucleotides not matched to a gene: 10. The CDR3 has 16 residues. CDR3 region: CASSTLPGGAGNTIYF. CDR3 nucleotides: TGTGCCAGTAGTACCCTACCAGGGGGAGCCGGAAACACCATATATTTT.

This clone showed up just a few times. V gene TRBV7-2 combines with J gene TRBJ1-1; D is possibly TRBD1 (6 bases). From germline, CDR1 is SGHTA and CDR2 FQGNSA. The germline V and J ends were trimmed by 2 bases and 5 bases, with 6 bases remaining between them. CDR3 length: 12 residues. The DNA of the CDR3 is TGTGCCAGCAGCTTAAGGGGGACTGAAGCTTTCTTT. Translated, it gives CASSLRGTEAFF.

This clone was counted once. The chain joins TRBV3-1 (or the pseudogene TRBV3-2) to TRBJ2-7; 13 positions match TRBD2. V shed 4 bases and J 4 bases; nucleotides not matched to a gene: 4. This CDR3 comprises 15 residues. Germline V gene sequence: CDR1 LGHDT, CDR2 YNNKEL (reference sequence). CDR3 region: CASSRGLAGVYEQYF. The CDR3 bases are TGTGCCAGCAGCCGTGGACTAGCGGGAGTTTACGAGCAGTACTTC.